The clone carrying this T cell receptor beta chain was detected once. This table comes from immunoSEQ multiplex PCR, and its TCRdb copy is limited to in-frame clones, with some not included. The sample lists 120,000 or so clones; just under 95% were seen once. The CDR3 loop spans 13 amino acids. Trimming shortened V by 6 bases and J by 8 bases, and 16 bases separated the two germline ends. This sample is part of a study of control samples from healthy donors and cancer patients. V is TRBV12-3 or TRBV12-4 and J is TRBJ1-2; D is possibly TRBD1 (5 bases). The TCR originated in a man aged 25-45 years in good health. Sequencing was done on a sample of blood. CDR3 protein: CASSRLLGDGYTF. The DNA for the CDR3 is TGTGCCAGCAGCCGTCTGCTGGGGGACGGCTACACCTTC.